These 14 T cell receptor beta chains originate from one sample sequenced in a study of CD8 T cells in ankylosing spondylitis. MiXCR, applied by TCRdb to the 5' RACE reads, yields one record per CDR3 protein. The sample holds roughly 120,000 distinct CDR3 sequences, around 15% seen once. The material sequenced was blood, either unsorted or a sorted T cell fraction (not recorded which). These receptor sequences come from a female donor with ankylosing spondylitis or in good health (not recorded which).

The chain carries TRBV12-3 or TRBV12-4 and TRBJ2-7; 9 bases agree with TRBD1. This CDR3 has 14 amino acids. After removal of 3 bases from V and 7 bases from J, the junction contained 7 bases not matched to a gene. This CDR3 is CASSFQGQGKEQYF. CDR3 nucleotide sequence: TGTGCCAGCAGTTTCCAAGGACAGGGGAAGGAGCAGTACTTC.

In regard to this clonotype: A much larger clone is a single base away; this may be a read error. V gene TRBV12-3 or TRBV12-4 combines with J gene TRBJ2-3; D gene unclear. CDR3 length: 16 amino acids. This CDR3 is CAGSLPLGQWGDTQYF. The CDR3 DNA reads TGTGCCGGCAGTTTACCGTTGGGCCAATGGGGAGATACGCAGTATTTT.

The rearrangement uses TRBV21-1 and TRBJ2-7. TRBV21-1 is reported as a pseudogene. The CDR3 has 16 amino acids. The chain's CDR3 is CASSKVTWEFSYEQYF. In nucleotides, the CDR3 is TGTGCCAGCAGCAAAGTTACGTGGGAGTTCTCCTACGAGCAGTACTTC.

The V call is TRBV6-1, the J call TRBJ1-5, with D possibly being TRBD1 (6 bases). The V gene's germline CDR1 is MNHNS and CDR2 SASEGT. This CDR3 region has 15 residues. V shed 1 base and J shed 4 bases, with 11 bases lying between them. This CDR3 is CASSEDKGGNQPQHF. The CDR3 bases are TGTGCCAGCAGTGAAGATAAGGGGGGAAATCAGCCCCAGCATTTT.

The chain combines TRBV5-1 with TRBJ1-1, with 11 bases aligning to TRBD1. CDR3 size: 19 residues. In germline, CDR1 is SGHRS, CDR2 YFSETQ. J was trimmed by 3 bases and V by 2 bases; bases with no gene match: 15. The CDR3, as DNA: TGCGCCAGCAGCTTCCCCCTTAGGACAGGGGGCGCCTCGGACACTGAAGCTTTCTTT. Amino acid sequence: CASSFPLRTGGASDTEAFF.

There are a few counts of this clonotype. V usage is TRBV29-1 and J usage is TRBJ2-7, with D possibly TRBD1 on 6 matching bases. V lost 4 bases, J lost 4 bases, and 14 bases lay in between. The CDR3 is made up of 13 amino acids. Germline loops: CDR1 SQVTM, CDR2 ANQGSEA. CDR3 residues: CSVVPSQGYEQYF. The CDR3, as DNA: TGCAGCGTTGTCCCTTCACAGGGTTACGAGCAGTACTTC.

In this sample, this clonotype turned up many times. The rearrangement links TRBV18 to TRBJ2-7; D possibly corresponds to TRBD2 (5 bases). The germline V gene has CDR1 KGHSH and CDR2 LQKENI. V was pared by 1 base and J by 0 bases, with 13 bases between. The CDR3 sequence is 16 residues long. The CDR3 DNA follows: TGTGCCAGCTCACCACATCCCGTGGGGAGCTCCTACGAGCAGTACTTC. It codes for CASSPHPVGSSYEQYF. The full variable domain, with the rest looked up from reference TRBV18 and TRBJ2-7, is NAGVMQNPRHLVRRRGQEARLRCSPMKGHSHVYWYRQLPEEGLKFMVYLQKENIIDESGMPKERFSAEFPKEGPSILRIQQVVRGDSAAYFCASSPHPVGSSYEQYFGPGTRLTVT.

This clonotype was counted a few times. The chain couples TRBV12-3 or TRBV12-4 to TRBJ2-1; 11 bases align to TRBD2. After removal of 5 bases from V and 7 bases from J, the junction contained 7 bases not matched to a gene. This CDR3 spans 15 amino acids. DNA of the CDR3: TGTGCCAGCAGTCCACCGGGACTAGCGGTTAATGAGCAGTTCTTC. Translating gives CASSPPGLAVNEQFF.

This clonotype was observed a handful of times. V and J are TRBV6-2 or TRBV6-3 and TRBJ2-2, with TRBD2 as a possible D gene (6 bases). Trimming took 5 bases from V and 7 from J, leaving 11 bases between them. Germline V gives CDR1 MNHEY, CDR2 SVGEGT. The CDR3 length is 13 residues. The CDR3 here is CASSMSGYGELFF. DNA for the CDR3: TGTGCCAGCAGTATGAGCGGGTACGGGGAGCTGTTTTTT.

The J gene is TRBJ2-3, the V gene TRBV15; TRBD1 aligns across 7 bases. This CDR3 region has 15 residues. Germline V CDR1 and CDR2: LNHNV, YYDKDF (reference sequence). J was trimmed by 2 bases and V by 5 bases; bases with no gene match: 7. The CDR3 sequence is CATSGHRGTTDTQYF. CDR3 bases: TGTGCCACCAGCGGTCACAGGGGAACCACAGATACGCAGTATTTT.

This clonotype was seen a handful of times. This chain connects TRBV11-3 to TRBJ2-7; D is possibly TRBD2 (5 bases). This CDR3 is built from 15 residues. Germline V CDR1 and CDR2: SGHNT, YENEEA. Trimming stripped 3 bases from V and 3 bases from J, with 15 bases between. DNA of the CDR3: TGTGCCAGCAGCTTCTTACCTATCCGGGACTACGAGCAGTACTTC. It codes for CASSFLPIRDYEQYF. Full variable domain (outside the CDR3, taken from reference TRBV11-3 and TRBJ2-7): EAGVVQSPRYKIIEKKQPVAFWCNPISGHNTLYWYLQNLGQGPELLIRYENEEAVDDSQLPKDRFSAERLKGVDSTLKIQPAELGDSAVYLCASSFLPIRDYEQYFGPGTRLTVT.

This chain joins TRBV15 and TRBJ2-5, with TRBD2 matching over 8 bases. This CDR3 contains 15 residues. CDR1 and CDR2 from the germline V gene are LNHNV and YYDKDF (reference sequence). The junction had 7 bases not matched to a gene; V was cut back by 5 bases and J by 2 bases. The DNA of the CDR3 is TGTGCCACCAGCCCTTCGGTAGCGGGACAAGAGACCCAGTACTTC. It encodes CATSPSVAGQETQYF.

There are a few counts of this clonotype. This rearrangement joins TRBV19 to TRBJ1-5; the D is unclear. V was clipped by 4 bases and J by 5 bases, with 9 bases between them. The length of the CDR3 is 13 residues. Per germline, CDR1 LNHDA and CDR2 SQIVND (reference sequence). CDR3 in DNA: TGTGCCAGTAGTAAGACCGGGGATCAGCCCCAGCATTTT. Translated: CASSKTGDQPQHF.

Remarks on this clonotype: Since a much larger clone is just one base distant, this may be a read error. The chain uses TRBV7-3 and TRBJ2-7, with D tentatively TRBD1 (5 bases). From germline, CDR1 is SGHTA and CDR2 FQGTGA. Trimming took off 1 base at V and 3 bases at J, with 13 bases between the two ends. The CDR3 contains 15 residues. The CDR3 nucleotides are TGTGCCAGCAGCTTAAACAGGTTAGGGATCTACGAGCAGTACTTC. It specifies CASSLNRLGIYEQYF.